The 3 T cell receptor beta chains in this list originate from one sample, sequenced in a study of T cell responses to AZD1222 COVID-19 vaccine. Method: immunoSEQ multiplex PCR; TCRdb's copy keeps in-frame clones and lacks some. The sample lists about 120,000 clones, around 90% occurring once. This specimen consisted of peripheral blood, obtained on day 0 of AZD1222 vaccination. All receptors derive from an adult in good health.

The chain combines TRBV19 with TRBJ2-2; possibly TRBD1 or TRBD2 for D (5 bases each). Germline CDR1 and CDR2: LNHDA and SQIVND (reference sequence). The CDR3 spans 14 residues. Trimming stripped 3 bases from V and 6 bases from J, with 11 bases between. CDR3 protein: CASSINRDAGELFF. Here the CDR3 DNA reads TGTGCCAGTAGTATTAATAGGGACGCCGGGGAGCTGTTTTTT.

J is TRBJ1-2 and V is TRBV7-2, with D possibly matching TRBD1 (5 bases). V gave up 3 bases and J gave up 7 bases, with 12 bases separating them. Germline V gene sequence: CDR1 SGHTA, CDR2 FQGNSA. The CDR3 is 13 amino acids. The CDR3: CASSFDSKGGYTF. DNA for the CDR3: TGTGCCAGCAGCTTCGACAGTAAGGGTGGCTACACCTTC.

The chain couples TRBV6-2 or TRBV6-3 to TRBJ2-7, with D possibly called TRBD1 or TRBD2 (5 bases each). V gave up 5 bases and J gave up 7 bases, with 18 bases separating them. The CDR3 extends over 14 amino acids. Germline assignment: CDR1 MNHEY and CDR2 SVGEGT. The CDR3 bases are TGTGCCAGCAGTAGACCGGGACCCCCCTTAGAGCAGTACTTC. Its translation: CASSRPGPPLEQYF.